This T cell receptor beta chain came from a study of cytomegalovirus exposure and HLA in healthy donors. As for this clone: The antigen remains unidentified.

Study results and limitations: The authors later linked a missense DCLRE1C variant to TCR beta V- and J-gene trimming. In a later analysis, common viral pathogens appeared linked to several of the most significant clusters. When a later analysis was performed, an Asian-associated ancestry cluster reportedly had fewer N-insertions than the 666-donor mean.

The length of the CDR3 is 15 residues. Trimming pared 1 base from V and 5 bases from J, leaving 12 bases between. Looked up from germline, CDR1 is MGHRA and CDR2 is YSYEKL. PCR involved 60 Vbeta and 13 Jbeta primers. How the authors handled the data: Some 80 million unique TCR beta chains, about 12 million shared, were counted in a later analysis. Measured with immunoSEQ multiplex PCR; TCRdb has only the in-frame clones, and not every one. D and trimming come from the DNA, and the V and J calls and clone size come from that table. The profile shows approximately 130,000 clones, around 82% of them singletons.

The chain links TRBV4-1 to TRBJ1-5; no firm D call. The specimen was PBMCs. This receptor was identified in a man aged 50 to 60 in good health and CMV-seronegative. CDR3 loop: CASSQGERLHQPQHF. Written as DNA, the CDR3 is TGCGCCAGCAGCCAAGGGGAGCGACTGCATCAGCCCCAGCATTTT.